The sample holds one count of the clone carrying this T cell receptor beta chain. Its cognate antigen is unknown. Between the trimmed V and J ends, which lost 5 bases and 4 bases, there was a span of 13 bases. Germline V gene data show CDR1 as LNHDA and CDR2 as SQIVND (reference sequence). The CDR3 is made up of 14 amino acids. The data stem from a study of Ad26.COV2.S vaccination and SARS-CoV-2 variants. Study information: Each vaccinee took Ad26.COV2.S intramuscularly, once or twice 56 days apart. Study-wide results and caveats: After vaccination, substantial breadth of spike-specific CD8+ and CD4+ responses was reported.

Clones were read by immunoSEQ multiplex PCR, and TCRdb kept only the in-frame ones, dropping some. Found here are roughly 700,000 clones, around 90% of them singletons; the top ten hold roughly 1.5%. Treatment indicated: 15 to 20 received Ad26.COV2.S at low or high dose, single or two shots; several received placebo; per-sample allocation not given. It was on day 63 after the first vaccine or placebo injection that samples were taken. This receptor was identified in a person between 18 and 65 years old who received the Ad26.COV2.S COVID-19 vaccine or a placebo. The chain couples TRBV19 to TRBJ2-3; the D is unclear. This material consisted of peripheral blood, taken in a trial of Ad26.COV2.S vaccine versus placebo. The CDR3 bases are TGTGCCAGTAGTGTAGGGTTTTCGGCAGATACGCAGTATTTT. This encodes CASSVGFSADTQYF.